This is a list of T cell receptor beta chains from one sample in a study of blood T cells in healthy people across ages. TCRdb itself ran the 5' RACE reads through MiXCR, one entry per CDR3 protein. This sample has approximately 790,000 distinct CDR3 sequences; 60% to 80% occur once, and the top ten carry roughly 25%. The sequencing sample was made of blood. The receptors derive from a man younger than 45 in good health. CDR3s include the opening cysteine and the closing phenylalanine or tryptophan. D genes are given only for firm matches. For some rows the clone size is stated as once, few or many, or as a class when expanded; others skip it.

D gene | J gene | V gene | clone size | CDR3 DNA | CDR3 protein
NA | TRBJ2-3 | TRBV7-2 | few | TGTGCTAGCAGCTTAAACGGGGGTGCAGATACGCAGTATTTT | CASSLNGGADTQYF
NA | TRBJ1-4 | TRBV7-8 | NA | TGTGCCAGCAGCGCCCTGATAACTCCCCGTGGTCCCTCCCGATCCGATAATGAAAAACTGTTTTTT | CASSALITPRGPSRSDNEKLFF
NA | TRBJ2-7 | TRBV7-6 | few | TGTGCCAGCAGCTTACTTTCGGCCGAGCAGTACTTC | CASSLLSAEQYF
NA | TRBJ1-2 | TRBV29-1 | few | TGCAGCGTCCGAACCCCTCAGGGTGACTATGGCTACACCTTC | CSVRTPQGDYGYTF
NA | TRBJ2-5 | TRBV12-3/TRBV12-4 | NA | TGTGCCAGCAGTTTAAACAGCCCACAAGAGACCCAGTACTTC | CASSLNSPQETQYF
TRBD1 | TRBJ2-3 | TRBV2 | NA | TGTGCCAGCAGCCTACAGGGGGCTTCAGATACGCAGTATTTT | CASSLQGASDTQYF
NA | TRBJ2-2 | TRBV7-2 | NA | TGTGCCAGCAGCTCAAACGTCAGAACCGGGGAGCTGTTTTTT | CASSSNVRTGELFF
TRBD1 | TRBJ2-1 | TRBV20-1 | NA | TGCAGTGCTAGACCCCCAATCGGGACAGCGAGGAATGAGCAGTTCTTC | CSARPPIGTARNEQFF
TRBD1 | TRBJ2-5 | TRBV7-2 | few | TGTGCCAGCAGCTTAGGGACAGGATACCAAGAGACCCAGTACTTC | CASSLGTGYQETQYF
NA | TRBJ2-7 | TRBV4-2 | few | TGTGCCAGCAGCCAAGTTCCCGGGACCTACGAGCAGTACTTC | CASSQVPGTYEQYF
TRBD2 | TRBJ2-4 | TRBV12-3/TRBV12-4 | NA | TGTGCCAGCAGTCAGGGACTAGCGGGCGGAAACATTCAGTACTTC | CASSQGLAGGNIQYF
TRBD2 | TRBJ2-2 | TRBV10-3 | once | TGTGCCATCAGTGCTCGGGGGGGCCCCACCGGGGAGCTGTTTTTT | CAISARGGPTGELFF
TRBD1 | TRBJ1-2 | TRBV15 | NA | TGTGCCACCAGCAGAGATCTCGGGACAGGGTTCCTGCGGGGCTACACCTTC | CATSRDLGTGFLRGYTF
TRBD1 | TRBJ2-4 | TRBV5-5 | few | TGTGCCAGCAGCAAACAGGGGGCTGGAAACATTCAGTACTTC | CASSKQGAGNIQYF
NA | TRBJ1-1 | TRBV28 | NA | TGTGCCAGCAGGATCACGGGATTGACTGAAGCTTTCTTT | CASRITGLTEAFF
TRBD1 | TRBJ1-5 | TRBV28 | NA | TGTGCCAGCAGTTTATCAGCAGGGGGTACCAATCAGCCCCAGCATTTT | CASSLSAGGTNQPQHF
TRBD2 | TRBJ2-1 | TRBV20-1 | NA | TGCAGTGCTCAGACTAGCGAGTCCTACAATGAGCAGTTCTTC | CSAQTSESYNEQFF
NA | TRBJ2-7 | TRBV28 | few | TGTGCCAGCAGTTTACCTGGGGGGGGCTCGAACGAGCAGTACTTC | CASSLPGGGSNEQYF
NA | TRBJ2-5 | TRBV29-1 | NA | TGCGGCGTTGGGCTATGGCAAGAGACCCAGTACTTC | CGVGLWQETQYF
NA | TRBJ2-7 | TRBV7-6 | many | TGTGCCAGCAGCTTAGTCCAGGACATAACCTACGAGCAGTACTTC | CASSLVQDITYEQYF
TRBD2 | TRBJ2-7 | TRBV7-2 | NA | TGTGCCAGCAGCTTAGTTCTGCGGGGGACTTACGAGCAGTACTTC | CASSLVLRGTYEQYF
NA | TRBJ2-5 | TRBV18 | NA | TGTGCCAGCTCACCAGTCACAGGGACGCAAGAGACCCAGTACTTC | CASSPVTGTQETQYF
NA | TRBJ1-2 | TRBV20-1 | NA | TGCAGTGCTAGATCCGGCTCTGACTACGGCGGCTACACCTTC | CSARSGSDYGGYTF
TRBD1 | TRBJ2-3 | TRBV29-1 | NA | TGCAGCGTTGAAGGAGACAGGGTATCAGATACGCAGTATTTT | CSVEGDRVSDTQYF
TRBD1 | TRBJ2-4 | TRBV20-1 | NA | TGCAGTGCTAGGAACACCCAGGGGGTAGCCAAAAACATTCAGTACTTC | CSARNTQGVAKNIQYF
NA | TRBJ2-2 | TRBV7-2 | NA | TGTGCCAGCAGCGCGGTTAGCACCGGGGAGCTGTTTTTT | CASSAVSTGELFF
TRBD1 | TRBJ2-3 | TRBV4-3 | NA | TGCGCCAGCAGCCAAGATCAGGGACAGGGGGCCTTGGATACGCAGTATTTT | CASSQDQGQGALDTQYF
TRBD1 | TRBJ2-5 | TRBV20-1 | few | TGCAGTGCTAGAGTTGGGACAGGCAGGAAGACCCAGTACTTC | CSARVGTGRKTQYF
NA | TRBJ2-1 | TRBV27 | few | TGTGCCAGCAGTGTGGCTAGGAACAATGAGCAGTTCTTC | CASSVARNNEQFF
NA | TRBJ2-7 | TRBV5-6 | NA | TGTGCCAGCAGCTGGTACCCTGGAGAGCAGTACTTC | CASSWYPGEQYF
NA | TRBJ1-4 | TRBV9 | once | TGTGCCAGCAGCGTAGGAGGGTCGGGTGAAAAACTGTTTTTT | CASSVGGSGEKLFF
TRBD1 | TRBJ1-5 | TRBV27 | NA | TGTGCCACCTCGAGACCCATATCAGGGGGCAATAGCAATCAGCCCCAGCATTTT | CATSRPISGGNSNQPQHF
NA | TRBJ2-3 | TRBV12-3/TRBV12-4 | NA | TGTGCCAGCAGTTTTGCCCGACCGGCAGATACGCAGTATTTT | CASSFARPADTQYF
NA | TRBJ2-1 | TRBV14 | many | TGTGCCAGCAGCCAAGATGGATTCGATGAGCAGTTCTTC | CASSQDGFDEQFF
NA | TRBJ1-5 | TRBV10-3 | NA | TGTGCCATCATAAGCAATCAGCCCCAGCATTTT | CAIISNQPQHF
NA | TRBJ2-5 | TRBV5-6 | NA | TGTGCCAGCAGCTTCGAATCCCGGGAGACCCAGTACTTC | CASSFESRETQYF
TRBD1 | TRBJ1-2 | TRBV4-3 | NA | TGCGCCAGCAGCCGCGGGACAGGGGGCGGCTACACCTTC | CASSRGTGGGYTF
NA | TRBJ1-4 | TRBV11-2 | NA | TGTGCCAGCAGCCCCCGGTCGGGTGAAAAACTGTTTTTT | CASSPRSGEKLFF
TRBD2 | TRBJ2-3 | TRBV7-2 | NA | TGTGCCAGCAGCTTAGTGGTGACTAGCGGGGGGGCCACAGATACGCAGTATTTT | CASSLVVTSGGATDTQYF
TRBD1 | TRBJ2-1 | TRBV4-3 | few | TGCGCCAGCAGCCAACGGACGGGGACAGTCTACAATGAGCAGTTCTTC | CASSQRTGTVYNEQFF
NA | TRBJ2-5 | TRBV28 | NA | TGTGCCATCAAGGACGGACAAGAGACCCAGTACTTC | CAIKDGQETQYF
NA | TRBJ1-4 | TRBV12-3/TRBV12-4 | NA | TGTGCCAGCAGTTTAGGCCGGCTCAATGAAAAACTGTTTTTT | CASSLGRLNEKLFF
TRBD1 | TRBJ2-7 | TRBV6-5 | few | TGTGCCAGCAGTCAACAGGGGCAAACACCCTACGAGCAGTACTTC | CASSQQGQTPYEQYF
NA | TRBJ2-3 | TRBV5-1 | NA | TGCGCCAGCAGCTTGGATGGGGGCCCAGATACGCAGTATTTT | CASSLDGGPDTQYF
NA | TRBJ2-7 | TRBV2 | few | TGTGCCAGCAGTGGAATACAGGAGTCCTACGAGCAGTACTTC | CASSGIQESYEQYF
NA | TRBJ2-5 | TRBV30 | NA | TGTGCCTGGATCGGGCCAGGAAAAGAGACCCAGTACTTC | CAWIGPGKETQYF
NA | TRBJ2-5 | TRBV20-1 | NA | TGCAGTGCTAGAGGTCGTGGGCGCCAAGAGACCCAGTACTTC | CSARGRGRQETQYF
NA | TRBJ1-6 | TRBV7-9 | once | TGTGCCAGCAGCTTATTGGTGGGCGATAATTCACCCCTCCACTTT | CASSLLVGDNSPLHF
TRBD1 | TRBJ1-1 | TRBV27 | NA | TGTGCCAGCAGCATTAACAGGGGTGGCACTGAAGCTTTCTTT | CASSINRGGTEAFF
TRBD1 | TRBJ2-7 | TRBV28 | NA | TGTGCCAGCAGACAGGGGAAGGGCGAGCAGTACTTC | CASRQGKGEQYF
TRBD1 | TRBJ2-4 | TRBV6-5 | NA | TGTGCCAGCAGTCGACAGGGACGTGACAAAAACATTCAGTACTTC | CASSRQGRDKNIQYF
NA | TRBJ2-1 | TRBV7-2 | NA | TGTGCCAGCAGCCGGATGCGGGGTGGGACCAATGAGCAGTTCTTC | CASSRMRGGTNEQFF